The clone carrying this T cell receptor beta chain was observed at least ten times. It was with unique molecular identifiers that the TCRbeta library was prepared. Each CDR3 protein gets one entry after TCRdb re-called the PCR reads with MiXCR. The table records some 590,000 distinct CDR3 sequences, 10% of them present only once. This record comes from a study of T-cell reconstitution after alpha-beta-depleted transplantation in children. Trimming left V 6 bases short and J 2 bases short, with 9 bases between. This CDR3 spans 13 amino acids. Germline V gene data show CDR1 as MNHNS and CDR2 as SASEGT. The TCR was taken from a human donor who donated a stem cell graft to a child with acute myeloid leukemia. This chain joins TRBV6-1 and TRBJ2-3, with D uncertain. Sample: PBMCs from the stem cell graft donor, taken from the stem cell graft. As DNA, the CDR3 is TGTGCCAGCAGACTCCCGCCCACAGATACGCAGTATTTT. This encodes CASRLPPTDTQYF.